This TCR beta chain comes out of a study of cytomegalovirus exposure and HLA in healthy donors. V gave up 4 bases and J gave up 9 bases, with 11 bases separating them. Germline CDR1 GTSNPN, CDR2 SVGIG (reference sequence). This CDR3 is built from 11 residues. A word on this clone: What it binds is unknown.

The method was immunoSEQ multiplex PCR; TCRdb's version includes in-frame clones alone and lacks a portion of them. The sample gives 60,000 or so clones, 90% to 95% of which show up once; over 1% is in the top ten. Study-wide results and caveats: It was reportedly the case that the classifier diagnosed cytomegalovirus status with high specificity and sensitivity.

Separate from the approximately 720-subject first cohort, the approximately 120-subject validation cohort was the one that the donors belonged to. The receptor was derived from a woman between 18 and 29 years old in good health and CMV-seronegative. The chain employs TRBV30 and TRBJ2-3; maybe TRBD2 (5 bases). The source material was PBMCs. CDR3 in amino acids: CAWNAGGTQYF. CDR3 DNA: TGTGCCTGGAACGCGGGCGGAACGCAGTATTTT.